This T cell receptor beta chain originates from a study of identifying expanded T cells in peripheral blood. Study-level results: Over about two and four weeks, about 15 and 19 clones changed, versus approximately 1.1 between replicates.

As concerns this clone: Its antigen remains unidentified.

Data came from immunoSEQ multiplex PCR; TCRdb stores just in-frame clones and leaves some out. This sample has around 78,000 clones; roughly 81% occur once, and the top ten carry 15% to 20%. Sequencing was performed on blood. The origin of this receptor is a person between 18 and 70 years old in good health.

CDR3 nucleotide sequence: TGTGCCAGCACCCCTTGGGAGCGGGAGGGATCCTACGAGCAGTACTTC. It codes for CASTPWEREGSYEQYF. The chain recombines TRBV5-6 with TRBJ2-7, with 10 bases matching TRBD2. Trimming took 6 bases from V and 1 from J; bases not matched to a gene: 10. CDR1 SGHDT and CDR2 YYEEEE come from the germline V gene. The CDR3 length is 16 residues.